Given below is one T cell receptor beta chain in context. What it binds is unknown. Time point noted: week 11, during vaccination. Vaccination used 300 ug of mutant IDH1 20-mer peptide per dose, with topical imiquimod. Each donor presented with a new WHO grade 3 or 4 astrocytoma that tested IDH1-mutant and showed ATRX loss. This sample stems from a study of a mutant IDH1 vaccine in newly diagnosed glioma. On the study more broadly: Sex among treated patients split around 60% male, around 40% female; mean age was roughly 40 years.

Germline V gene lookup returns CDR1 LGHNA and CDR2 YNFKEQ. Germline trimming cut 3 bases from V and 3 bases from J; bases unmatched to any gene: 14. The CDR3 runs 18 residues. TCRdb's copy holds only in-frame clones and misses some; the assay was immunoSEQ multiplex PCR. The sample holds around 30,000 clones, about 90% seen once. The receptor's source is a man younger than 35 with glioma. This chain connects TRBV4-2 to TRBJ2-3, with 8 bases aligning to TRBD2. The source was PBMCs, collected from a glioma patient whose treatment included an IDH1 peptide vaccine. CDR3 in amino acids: CASSHWGRSGSGTDTQYF. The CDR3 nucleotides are TGTGCCAGCAGCCATTGGGGTAGGAGCGGGAGTGGGACAGATACGCAGTATTTT.